These 13 T cell receptor beta chains were all obtained from the same sample, sequenced in a study of T cell responses to AZD1222 COVID-19 vaccine. Some clones are missing from TCRdb's copy, which holds only in-frame ones; the method was immunoSEQ multiplex PCR. The repertoire has 110,000 or so clones, about 88% of them found once; the top ten carry around 3%. Sample: peripheral blood, taken 28 days after the second AZD1222 dose. Receptor source: an adult who received the AZD1222 COVID-19 vaccine.

The CDR3 loop is CAWSRMEGTEAFF. As DNA, the CDR3 is TGTGCCTGGAGTCGGATGGAGGGCACTGAAGCTTTCTTT. The chain joins TRBV30 to TRBJ1-1; D remains ambiguous. Trimming took 2 bases from V and 4 from J, leaving 11 bases between them. This CDR3 is 13 amino acids long. Germline V lookup: CDR1 GTSNPN, CDR2 SVGIG (reference sequence).

The genes are TRBV6-5 and TRBJ2-1; maybe TRBD1 (5 bases). There are 12 residues in the CDR3. Per germline, CDR1 MNHEY and CDR2 SVGAGI. V shed 3 bases and J shed 8 bases, with 8 bases lying between them. The CDR3 is CASSYRGHEQFF. The CDR3 nucleotides are TGTGCCAGCAGTTATAGGGGTCATGAGCAGTTCTTC.

The chain has TRBV5-8 and TRBJ2-5, with a tentative D call TRBD1 (5 bases). Trimming removed 0 bases from V and 2 bases from J, with 11 bases in between. Germline assignment: CDR1 SGHTS and CDR2 YDEGEE. The CDR3 length is 15 residues. For the CDR3, the DNA is TGTGCCAGCAGCTTGGCCCGACAGACTCAAGAGACCCAGTACTTC. It translates to CASSLARQTQETQYF. Together with reference TRBV5-8 and TRBJ2-5, the CDR3 gives the full variable domain: EAGVTQSPTHLIKTRGQQATLRCSPISGHTSVYWYQQALGLGLQFLLWYDEGEERNRGNFPPRFSGRQFPNYSSELNVNALELEDSALYLCASSLARQTQETQYFGPGTRLLVL.

The chain is built from TRBV3-1 (or the pseudogene TRBV3-2) and TRBJ2-7; D ambiguous. The CDR3 is made up of 18 amino acids. CDR1 LGHDT and CDR2 YNNKEL come from the germline V gene (reference sequence). Trimming cost V 6 bases and J 3 bases, with 27 bases left between them. The CDR3 DNA reads TGTGCCAGCAGGTCCGGGCCCCCCATTACGCTCGAGAGCTACGAGCAGTACTTC. Protein: CASRSGPPITLESYEQYF.

This sequence joins TRBV19 and TRBJ1-1, with D unclear. V was clipped by 1 base and J by 0 bases, with 6 bases between them. Per germline, CDR1 LNHDA and CDR2 SQIVND (reference sequence). This CDR3 is 14 amino acids long. CDR3 coding DNA: TGTGCCAGTAGTATAGGTGGCATGAACACTGAAGCTTTCTTT. Protein product: CASSIGGMNTEAFF. The whole variable domain, filled in from reference TRBV19 and TRBJ1-1, reads DGGITQSPKYLFRKEGQNVTLSCEQNLNHDAMYWYRQDPGQGLRLIYYSQIVNDFQKGDIAEGYSVSREKKESFPLTVTSAQKNPTAFYLCASSIGGMNTEAFFGQGTRLTVV.

The V and J genes are TRBV20-1 and TRBJ1-1; D unresolved. CDR3 length equals 11 residues. Per germline, CDR1 DFQATT and CDR2 SNEGSKA (reference sequence). V lost 3 bases and J lost 1, with 3 bases in between. The CDR3 DNA reads as TGCAGTGCTAGGGGGAACACTGAAGCTTTCTTT. Translating it yields CSARGNTEAFF.

The rearrangement uses TRBV2 and TRBJ2-5; D might be TRBD1 (6 bases). Trimming removed 9 bases from V and 1 base from J, with 12 bases in between. Germline V gene lookup returns CDR1 SNHLY and CDR2 FYNNEI. CDR3 length: 13 residues. Here the CDR3 DNA reads TGTGCCAGACAGGACAGCGCCCAAGAGACCCAGTACTTC. This gives the protein CARQDSAQETQYF.

The chain carries TRBV6-5 and TRBJ1-5; TRBD1 agrees at 10 bases. CDR3 length equals 15 residues. CDR1 is MNHEY and CDR2 is SVGAGI in the germline V gene. V trimming: 6 bases; J trimming: 8 bases; junction bases outside the gene matches: 10. CDR3 protein: CASSLHRTGGKPQHF. CDR3 sequence (DNA): TGTGCCAGCAGCCTACACCGGACAGGGGGTAAGCCCCAGCATTTT.

The genes are TRBV3-1 (or the pseudogene TRBV3-2) and TRBJ1-2; no clear D gene. V was shortened by 2 bases and J by 5 bases, with 15 bases between the two germline ends. CDR3 length: 15 amino acids. The germline gives CDR1 LGHDT, CDR2 YNNKEL (reference sequence). The CDR3 reads CASSQRLTREYGYTF. The CDR3 DNA is TGTGCCAGCAGCCAACGATTGACCCGAGAGTATGGCTACACCTTC.

The count of this clone is one. The V call is TRBV6-2 or TRBV6-3, the J call TRBJ2-3, with 7 bases aligning to TRBD2. The CDR3 sequence is 12 residues long. The trim removed 6 bases at V and 6 bases at J, leaving 3 bases unmatched. Germline V gene lookup returns CDR1 MNHEY and CDR2 SVGEGT. Written as DNA, the CDR3 is TGTGCCAGCAGCGATAGCGGGGATACGCAGTATTTT. It translates to CASSDSGDTQYF.

The chain is built from TRBV10-3 and TRBJ1-1, with D unclear. Per germline, CDR1 ENHRY and CDR2 SYGVKD. The CDR3 consists of 11 residues. Trimming removed 10 bases from V and 2 bases from J, with 8 bases in between. The CDR3 here is CATAANTEAFF. Written as DNA, the CDR3 is TGTGCCACTGCAGCCAACACTGAAGCTTTCTTT.

This chain joins TRBV6-5 and TRBJ1-1, with 9 bases lining up with TRBD1. V lost 3 bases to trimming and J lost 10 bases; unmatched junction nucleotides: 3. Germline V lookup: CDR1 MNHEY, CDR2 SVGAGI. The CDR3 contains 12 residues. CDR3 region: CASSYRQGVAFF. The CDR3 coding sequence is TGTGCCAGCAGTTATCGACAGGGGGTAGCTTTCTTT.

The rearrangement links TRBV19 to TRBJ1-5, with D tentatively TRBD1 (6 bases). The CDR3 consists of 16 residues. Germline values: CDR1 LNHDA, CDR2 SQIVND (reference sequence). V lost 7 bases, J lost 0 bases, and 16 bases lay in between. The CDR3 DNA reads TGTGCCAGTAAGGAGGACAGTATCCATAGCAATCAGCCCCAGCATTTT. Its translation: CASKEDSIHSNQPQHF.